Presented here are 29 T cell receptor beta chains from one specimen sequenced in a study of vaccination effects on CD4 cells after COVID-19. Before any sequencing was done, the ViraFEST assay used viral peptide pools to expand antigen-specific CD4+ T cells. Culture lasted about 10 days before CD4+ T cell isolation. Having tested negative for nucleocapsid antibodies, the vaccine recipients showed no prior SARS-CoV-2 infection. Their target antigens are unknown. Some clones are missing from TCRdb's copy, which holds only in-frame ones; the method was immunoSEQ multiplex PCR. This sample has some 60,000 clones, with approximately 76% found just once. This material consisted of CD4+ T cells from PBMCs cultured with HCoV-NL63 spike peptides, taken before COVID-19 vaccination. The receptors stem from a human donor who received a COVID-19 vaccine.

V and J are TRBV9 and TRBJ2-5, with 9 bases matching TRBD2. Germline V lookup: CDR1 SGDLS, CDR2 YYNGEE. This CDR3 contains 16 residues. V shed 0 bases and J 4 bases; nucleotides not matched to a gene: 7. CDR3 sequence (DNA): TGTGCCAGCAGCGTAGGGGCTAGCGGGGTGGGAGAGACCCAGTACTTC. Translating gives CASSVGASGVGETQYF.

This clone came up a few times. The chain combines TRBV2 with TRBJ1-2, with no clear D. Trimming removed 5 bases at V and 6 bases at J, with 16 bases between. The CDR3 consists of 14 residues. CDR1 and CDR2 from the germline V gene are SNHLY and FYNNEI. This chain's CDR3 is CASSPGHNRNGYTF. CDR3 bases: TGTGCCAGCAGTCCGGGCCACAATCGTAATGGCTACACCTTC.

V and J are TRBV19 and TRBJ1-4; D unresolved. Per the germline V gene, CDR1 is LNHDA and CDR2 is SQIVND (reference sequence). This CDR3 spans 14 amino acids. The V end was cut by 8 bases, the J end by 8 bases, with 18 bases between. For the CDR3, the DNA is TGTGCCAGTCACGCAAAACACCCGGCCGAAAAACTGTTTTTT. Translation: CASHAKHPAEKLFF.

The chain recombines TRBV7-8 with TRBJ2-3; no reliable D call. The CDR3 consists of 15 residues. The V end was cut by 4 bases, the J end by 2 bases, with 13 bases between. CDR1 and CDR2 from the germline V gene are SGHVS and FQNEAQ. Here the CDR3 reads CASSSDLISTDTQYF. The CDR3 DNA is TGTGCCAGCAGCTCGGACCTTATATCCACAGATACGCAGTATTTT.

The chain links TRBV18 to TRBJ2-1, with 9 bases that match TRBD2. After removal of 2 bases from V and 9 bases from J, the junction contained 14 bases not matched to a gene. This CDR3 is 17 amino acids long. Per the germline V gene, CDR1 is KGHSH and CDR2 is LQKENI. CDR3 nucleotides: TGTGCCAGCTCACCATGGGTAGCGGGAGATACAAGGGGTGAGCAGTTCTTC. Amino acid sequence: CASSPWVAGDTRGEQFF.

The V call is TRBV5-6, the J call TRBJ1-6; D gene uncertain. This CDR3 spans 13 amino acids. V dropped 4 bases and J dropped 6 bases, with 8 bases sitting between them. The germline gives CDR1 SGHDT, CDR2 YYEEEE. CDR3 protein: CASSPDFNSPLHF. Written as DNA, the CDR3 is TGTGCCAGCAGCCCGGATTTTAATTCACCCCTCCACTTT.

V gene TRBV20-1 combines with J gene TRBJ1-4; 7 bases map to TRBD1. The V gene end was trimmed by 5 bases and the J gene end by 0 bases; junction bases not matched to a gene: 6. The CDR3 loop spans 15 amino acids. Per the germline V gene, CDR1 is DFQATT and CDR2 is SNEGSKA (reference sequence). The CDR3 sequence: CSARGQVATNEKLFF. The DNA for the CDR3 is TGCAGTGCTCGTGGACAGGTTGCAACTAATGAAAAACTGTTTTTT.

The CDR3 loop is CARPYGYTF. Written as DNA, the CDR3 is TGTGCCAGACCTTATGGCTACACCTTC. V is TRBV19 and J is TRBJ1-2, with D hard to call. Germline-derived CDR1 and CDR2 are LNHDA and SQIVND (reference sequence). Trimming took off 9 bases at V and 5 bases at J, with 4 bases between the two ends. The CDR3 has 9 residues. The variable domain in full, completed from reference TRBV19 and TRBJ1-2, reads DGGITQSPKYLFRKEGQNVTLSCEQNLNHDAMYWYRQDPGQGLRLIYYSQIVNDFQKGDIAEGYSVSREKKESFPLTVTSAQKNPTAFYLCARPYGYTFGSGTRLTVV.

The chain links TRBV6-2 or TRBV6-3 to TRBJ2-4; weak D call: TRBD1 (6 bases). V gave up 5 bases and J gave up 6 bases, with 14 bases separating them. The germline CDR1 and CDR2 sequences are MNHEY and SVGEGT. The CDR3 contains 14 residues. Written as DNA, the CDR3 is TGTGCCAGCAGTAGAGCTGGACAGAGAAACATTCAGTACTTC. Translation gives CASSRAGQRNIQYF.

The chain employs TRBV28 and TRBJ1-2; no clear D gene. The CDR3 loop spans 11 amino acids. From germline, CDR1 is MDHEN and CDR2 SYDVKM. Between the trimmed V and J ends, which lost 5 bases and 2 bases, there was a span of 3 bases. Here the CDR3 DNA reads TGTGCCAGCAGTACCAACTATGGCTACACCTTC. Its translation is CASSTNYGYTF.

The gene calls are TRBV7-9 and TRBJ2-1, with 8 nucleotides matching TRBD1. The CDR3 runs 14 residues. V lost 3 bases, J lost 9 bases, and 7 bases stayed unmatched. Per the germline V gene, CDR1 is SEHNR and CDR2 is FQNEAQ (reference sequence). Written as DNA, the CDR3 is TGTGCCAGCAGCTTGTACGACAGGGGAACTGAGCAGTTCTTC. Protein product: CASSLYDRGTEQFF.

This chain joins TRBV5-1 and TRBJ1-6, with 7 bases lining up with TRBD1. The CDR3 runs 14 residues. The J segment lost 9 bases and the V segment lost 4 bases, leaving 7 bases of the junction unmatched. CDR1 SGHRS and CDR2 YFSETQ come from the germline V gene. Here the CDR3 reads CASSEGGSASPLHF. Here the CDR3 DNA reads TGCGCCAGCAGCGAAGGGGGCTCGGCTTCACCCCTCCACTTT.

The rearrangement uses TRBV5-1 and TRBJ2-5; 13 nucleotides align to TRBD2. Germline V lookup: CDR1 SGHRS, CDR2 YFSETQ. This CDR3 has 20 residues. With V trimmed by 2 bases and J by 1 base, 14 bases remained unmatched. CDR3 in amino acids: CASSFPDGRTSGGPQETQYF. The CDR3 nucleotides read TGCGCCAGCAGCTTCCCAGACGGAAGGACTAGCGGGGGACCCCAAGAGACCCAGTACTTC.

V gene TRBV24-1 combines with J gene TRBJ2-1; TRBD2 matches at 7 bases. V lost 6 bases and J lost 0; bases outside the gene matches: 7. CDR1 and CDR2 from the germline V gene are KGHDR and SFDVKD. The CDR3 is made up of 16 amino acids. The chain's CDR3 is CATSRSGESSYNEQFF. The CDR3 DNA follows: TGTGCCACCAGTAGGAGCGGGGAGAGCTCCTACAATGAGCAGTTCTTC.

The rearrangement links TRBV27 to TRBJ2-1; D is perhaps TRBD1 (5 bases). This CDR3 comprises 16 residues. Germline V gives CDR1 MNHEY, CDR2 SMNVEV (reference sequence). V was clipped by 4 bases and J by 4 bases, with 17 bases between them. The CDR3 DNA reads TGTGCCAGCAGTTCCTTAGGTGTTGGGGCATACAATGAGCAGTTCTTC. Residues: CASSSLGVGAYNEQFF.

The chain uses TRBV3-1 (or the pseudogene TRBV3-2) and TRBJ2-3, with 8 bases matching TRBD2. V trimming: 2 bases; J trimming: 6 bases; junction bases outside the gene matches: 7. Germline V gene lookup returns CDR1 LGHDT and CDR2 YNNKEL (reference sequence). CDR3 size: 15 residues. CDR3 DNA sequence: TGTGCCAGCAGCCAACCGGGGGGGCGATCTGATACGCAGTATTTT. Residues: CASSQPGGRSDTQYF.

This chain joins TRBV5-5 and TRBJ1-5, with a possible D match to TRBD1 (5 bases). Germline CDR1 is SGHKS and CDR2 is YYEKEE (reference sequence). This CDR3 is built from 16 residues. V was clipped by 4 bases and J by 5 bases, with 19 bases between them. In DNA form, the CDR3 reads TGTGCCAGCAGCCCGACCCTTACAGGTACCGATCAGCCCCAGCATTTT. This gives the protein CASSPTLTGTDQPQHF.

The chain joins TRBV4-2 to TRBJ2-5; D perhaps matches TRBD2 (6 bases). V shed 4 bases and J shed 7 bases, with 25 bases lying between them. The CDR3 has 17 residues. Germline values: CDR1 LGHNA, CDR2 YNFKEQ. CDR3 nucleotide sequence: TGTGCCAGCAGCCTAATGACACTAGCTCCAGAGAAGGGGACCCAGTACTTC. It yields the protein CASSLMTLAPEKGTQYF.

For the CDR3, the DNA is TGTGCCAGCTCACCAACGGGGGCTGGTACGCAGTATTTT. Translation gives CASSPTGAGTQYF. The V and J genes are TRBV18 and TRBJ2-3, with D tentatively TRBD1 or TRBD2 (6 bases each). Deletions cut 2 bases from V and 8 bases from J, with 11 bases between. Germline CDR1 KGHSH, CDR2 LQKENI. This CDR3 spans 13 amino acids.

The chain links TRBV5-1 to TRBJ2-1; 9 bases fit TRBD1. V lost 4 bases to trimming and J lost 2 bases; unmatched junction nucleotides: 4. This CDR3 contains 15 residues. CDR1 is SGHRS and CDR2 is YFSETQ in the germline V gene. This chain's CDR3 is CASSARDRAYNEQFF. The CDR3 DNA reads as TGCGCCAGCAGCGCCCGGGACAGGGCCTACAATGAGCAGTTCTTC.

This rearrangement joins TRBV12-5 to TRBJ2-3, with D possibly TRBD2 on 5 matching bases. CDR1 and CDR2 from the germline V gene are LGHNT and FRNRAP. The CDR3 loop spans 16 amino acids. The V and J ends lost 1 base and 4 bases respectively, with 15 bases between them. CDR3 sequence: CASGLGLGAVSDTQYF. Written as DNA, the CDR3 is TGTGCTAGTGGTTTGGGCCTGGGAGCAGTCTCAGATACGCAGTATTTT.

This chain links TRBV3-1 (or the pseudogene TRBV3-2) with TRBJ2-1, with D perhaps matching TRBD1 or TRBD2 (6 bases each). The CDR3 extends over 15 amino acids. Trimming pared 1 base from V and 6 bases from J, leaving 13 bases between. Germline V lookup: CDR1 LGHDT, CDR2 YNNKEL (reference sequence). CDR3 amino acids: CASSQGGASLNEQFF. The CDR3 DNA follows: TGTGCCAGCAGCCAAGGGGGGGCTTCGCTCAATGAGCAGTTCTTC.

The V gene is TRBV29-1, the J gene TRBJ1-1; 8 positions agree with TRBD1. The CDR3 length is 13 residues. V dropped 6 bases and J dropped 6; count of bases not matched to a gene: 9. In germline, CDR1 is SQVTM, CDR2 ANQGSEA. DNA for the CDR3: TGCAGCGTCTGGACAGGGAGGGGGGCTGAAGCTTTCTTT. Protein sequence: CSVWTGRGAEAFF.

This clone has a handful of counts. CDR3 residues: CASSRWGQGKSYEQYV. DNA of the CDR3: TGTGCCAGCAGCCGGTGGGGACAGGGGAAGTCCTACGAGCAGTACGTC. This rearrangement joins TRBV7-2 to TRBJ2-7, with 10 bases identical to TRBD1. V shed 5 bases, J shed 1 base, and the junction held 8 bases outside the gene matches. The germline V gene has CDR1 SGHTA and CDR2 FQGNSA. This CDR3 contains 16 residues.

The V gene is TRBV6-2 or TRBV6-3, the J gene TRBJ1-2; D remains ambiguous. The CDR3 consists of 12 residues. Germline loops: CDR1 MNHEY, CDR2 SVGEGT. Between the trimmed V and J ends, which lost 6 bases and 7 bases, there was a span of 12 bases. The CDR3 DNA follows: TGTGCCAGCAGCCAGAGTCCGGGTGGCTACACCTTC. It translates to CASSQSPGGYTF.

V and J are TRBV19 and TRBJ1-5; 9 bases match TRBD1. CDR1 and CDR2 from the germline V gene are LNHDA and SQIVND (reference sequence). The CDR3 is made up of 14 amino acids. V was clipped by 6 bases and J by 6 bases; unmatched bases: 6. The DNA of the CDR3 is TGTGCCAGTAGGGACAGGGGCCCTGGTCAGCCCCAGCATTTT. Protein product: CASRDRGPGQPQHF.

The V call is TRBV25-1, the J call TRBJ2-1; D uncertain. The V and J ends lost 3 bases and 10 bases respectively, with 10 bases between them. This CDR3 contains 12 residues. Germline CDR1 reads MGHDK; CDR2 reads SYGVNS. CDR3 sequence: CASSDYFSEQFF. CDR3 DNA: TGTGCCAGCAGTGACTACTTCAGCGAGCAGTTCTTC. Drawing the rest from reference TRBV25-1 and TRBJ2-1, the complete variable domain is EADIYQTPRYLVIGTGKKITLECSQTMGHDKMYWYQQDPGMELHLIHYSYGVNSTEKGDLSSESTVSRIRTEHFPLTLESARPSHTSQYLCASSDYFSEQFFGPGTRLTVL.

This clone was recorded only once. The chain has TRBV27 and TRBJ2-3; possible D gene TRBD2, 5 bases. The CDR3 sequence is 12 residues long. CDR1 MNHEY and CDR2 SMNVEV come from the germline V gene (reference sequence). Trimming removed 6 bases from V and 6 bases from J, with 10 bases in between. CDR3 amino acids: CASRTRGDTQYF. CDR3 nucleotides: TGTGCCAGCAGAACCCGGGGTGATACGCAGTATTTT.

V usage is TRBV12-5 and J usage is TRBJ1-4, with 9 bases aligning to TRBD1. The CDR3 spans 16 residues. From germline, CDR1 is LGHNT and CDR2 FRNRAP. V trimming: 1 base; J trimming: 6 bases; junction bases outside the gene matches: 6. The CDR3 coding sequence is TGTGCTAGTGGTTTGGGGGACAGGGAGGAAGATGAAAAACTGTTTTTT. Amino acid sequence: CASGLGDREEDEKLFF.